This T cell receptor beta chain was identified during a study of identical twins. Points from the study as a whole: Within twin pairs, the out-of-frame alpha sequences they shared showed excess low generation probability. Zero-insertion analyses might be partly confounded by invariant T cells like MAIT and iNKT.

Remarks on this clonotype: Its antigen is currently unknown.

This CDR3 contains 16 residues. Germline V gene data show CDR1 as SGHRS and CDR2 as YFSETQ. Deletions cut 3 bases from V and 0 bases from J, with 10 bases between. MiXCR, run by TCRdb on the 5' RACE reads, gives a single entry per CDR3 protein. The top ten hold approximately 0.25% of the sample, which has roughly 1,500,000 distinct CDR3 sequences, around 29% seen once. This TCR was recovered from a newborn girl in good health. Material: cord blood. The chain recombines TRBV5-1 with TRBJ2-6, with D hard to call. The CDR3 DNA is TGCGCCAGCAGCTCGTCGGTCCTCTCTGGGGCCAACGTCCTGACTTTC. This sequence encodes CASSSSVLSGANVLTF.